Sequencing of this TCR beta chain was carried out in a study of metastatic and nonmetastatic thyroid tumors. All patients were untreated before thyroid surgery. In germline, CDR1 is SNHLY, CDR2 FYNNEI. The CDR3 contains 15 residues. With 4 bases clipped from V and 4 bases from J, the junction kept 8 bases outside the gene matches. Study-wide findings and caveats: Relative to benign nodules, malignant thyroid tumors were reportedly characterized by significantly elevated TCR beta diversity in blood and tumor.

Authors' processing steps: To classify distant metastasis in papillary thyroid cancer, a model was built from CDR3 differences across clinicopathological groups. TCRdb re-called clones from the PCR reads using MiXCR. The V and J calls were determined by TCRdb, not by the authors. The sample holds fewer than 35,000 clones; 15% to 20% are singletons and the top ten take roughly 10%. This clone showed up just a few times. Its antigen remains unidentified. What was sequenced was blood. The V call is TRBV2, the J call TRBJ2-7; 9 bases fit TRBD2. This receptor was obtained from a female donor with papillary thyroid cancer or a benign thyroid nodule (not recorded which). Some clones in this sample may be carry-over from other donors' samples. The CDR3 is CASSGLAGGLYEQYF. The CDR3 DNA reads TGTGCCAGCAGTGGGTTGGCGGGAGGGCTTTACGAGCAGTACTTC.